This T cell receptor beta chain emerged from a study of T cells after yellow fever vaccination. Study-wide results and caveats: Post-booster repertoires again held most primary-vaccination clones (just under 97% CD4, over 80% CD8).

TCRdb analysed the 5' RACE reads with MiXCR anew, one entry per CDR3 protein. The sample lists some 69,000 distinct CDR3 sequences, around 6.2% seen once, with roughly 2% in the top ten. This clonotype was detected ten times or more. The target antigen is unknown. Germline V gene data show CDR1 as SGHRS and CDR2 as YFSETQ. The CDR3 has 13 amino acids. V was cut by 1 base and J by 0 bases, with 3 bases left in between. This clonotype was sampled from a man in his late teens or twenties who received the YFV17D yellow fever vaccine. Sequencing was performed on CD4+ T cells sorted from PBMCs, taken around 14 days after the first yellow fever vaccination. The genes are TRBV5-1 and TRBJ2-3; D not certain. The CDR3 here is CASSLISTDTQYF. The CDR3 nucleotides read TGCGCCAGCAGCTTGATAAGCACAGATACGCAGTATTTT.